This note documents a single T cell receptor (beta chain) sequence. This sample was included in a study of blood T cells in healthy people across ages. This CDR3 contains 15 residues. V lost 6 bases and J 7 bases, leaving 21 bases between the germline ends. A J-beta primer mix and a sample-barcoded 5' primer were used in a second PCR of roughly 6 to 12 cycles. Using its own MiXCR run on the 5' RACE reads, TCRdb lists one record per CDR3 protein. Among 700,000 or so distinct CDR3 sequences listed, 22% were seen once. The chain employs TRBV12-3 or TRBV12-4 and TRBJ1-1, with D uncertain. The clonotype originates from a man aged 70 or older in good health. The specimen sequenced was blood. CDR3 sequence (DNA): TGTGCCAGCAGCTTTCGGGATCTATCTCGCGGTGAAGCTTTCTTT. Translated: CASSFRDLSRGEAFF.